Below are 31 T cell receptor beta chains sequenced from a single sample in a study of Ad26.COV2.S vaccination and SARS-CoV-2 variants. Sequenced by immunoSEQ multiplex PCR; TCRdb stores in-frame clones only, minus some. This sample has fewer than 55,000 clones, with approximately 80% found just once. The input for sequencing was peripheral blood, taken after recovery from COVID-19. These receptor sequences come from a human donor who had recovered from COVID-19.

The chain employs TRBV11-2 and TRBJ2-2; 8 positions agree with TRBD1. This CDR3 region has 18 residues. From germline, CDR1 is SGHAT and CDR2 FQNNGV. V shed 5 bases and J 4 bases; nucleotides not matched to a gene: 15. The CDR3 DNA reads TGTGCCAGCAGCGTACAGGGATGGACAGGGAGGATCACCGGGGAGCTGTTTTTT. It codes for CASSVQGWTGRITGELFF.

The gene calls are TRBV6-6 and TRBJ2-7, with D perhaps TRBD2 (5 bases). This CDR3 region has 12 residues. V shed 5 bases and J shed 4 bases, with 9 bases lying between them. Germline CDR1 MNHNY, CDR2 SVGAGI (reference sequence). The CDR3 DNA reads TGTGCCAGCAGTGGTGGCGGGTACGAGCAGTACGTC. Translating gives CASSGGGYEQYV.

This clone was detected a few times. The chain couples TRBV5-1 to TRBJ2-7; TRBD2 matches at 8 bases. The junction had 13 bases not matched to a gene; V was cut back by 4 bases and J by 4 bases. This CDR3 spans 16 amino acids. CDR1 and CDR2 from the germline V gene are SGHRS and YFSETQ. CDR3 DNA: TGCGCCAGCAGCCCCAGCGGGGGCCTGGTAGGGTACGAGCAGTACGTC. This sequence encodes CASSPSGGLVGYEQYV.

The chain joins TRBV10-3 to TRBJ1-1; perhaps TRBD1 as D (6 bases). The CDR3 has 14 amino acids. Per germline, CDR1 ENHRY and CDR2 SYGVKD. With 2 bases removed from V and 4 bases from J, the gap between germline ends came to 11 bases. CDR3 amino acids: CAISEKQGITEAFF. The DNA of the CDR3 is TGTGCCATCAGTGAGAAACAGGGAATCACTGAAGCTTTCTTT.

The chain couples TRBV6-5 to TRBJ2-7; D is ambiguous. Per germline, CDR1 MNHEY and CDR2 SVGAGI. CDR3 length equals 14 residues. V lost 6 bases, J lost 2 bases, and 14 bases lay in between. CDR3 sequence (DNA): TGTGCCAGCAGCCCCCTGGCAGGACCCTACGAGCAGTACGTC. It yields the protein CASSPLAGPYEQYV.

The rearrangement joins TRBV20-1 to TRBJ2-5; D is ambiguous. Germline lookup yields CDR1 DFQATT and CDR2 SNEGSKA (reference sequence). Trimming removed 6 bases from V and 4 bases from J, with 9 bases in between. This CDR3 comprises 11 residues. The CDR3 reads CSARTGETQYF. CDR3 in DNA: TGCAGTGCGAGGACGGGAGAGACCCAGTACTTC.

This chain uses TRBV15 with TRBJ2-1; 11 bases agree with TRBD2. Germline V gives CDR1 LNHNV, CDR2 YYDKDF (reference sequence). Trimming at V came to 0 bases and at J to 7 bases, leaving 11 bases not matched to a gene. The CDR3 runs 18 residues. For the CDR3, the DNA is TGTGCCACCAGCAGAGATTTCCCGACTAGCGGGGAGGTGAATGAGCAGTTCTTC. Translation: CATSRDFPTSGEVNEQFF. The full variable domain, rest sourced from reference TRBV15 and TRBJ2-1, is DAMVIQNPRYQVTQFGKPVTLSCSQTLNHNVMYWYQQKSSQAPKLLFHYYDKDFNNEADTPDNFQSRRPNTSFCFLDIRSPGLGDTAMYLCATSRDFPTSGEVNEQFFGPGTRLTVL.

This clone has more than one count but fewer than ten. V and J are TRBV6-5 and TRBJ2-3; 11 bases line up with TRBD2. The CDR3 is 14 amino acids. V shed 5 bases and J 4 bases; nucleotides not matched to a gene: 2. CDR1 and CDR2 (germline): MNHEY, SVGAGI. The CDR3 DNA reads TGTGCCAGCAGTACTAGCGGGAGCTCAGATACGCAGTATTTT. Translation: CASSTSGSSDTQYF.

This chain connects TRBV7-3 to TRBJ2-2, with D unclear. Germline V gene data show CDR1 as SGHTA and CDR2 as FQGTGA. The CDR3 length is 12 residues. V lost 5 bases to trimming and J lost 6 bases, with 7 bases between them. CDR3 sequence: CASSIQAGELFF. The DNA of the CDR3 is TGTGCCAGCAGCATTCAGGCCGGGGAGCTGTTTTTT.

The chain combines TRBV2 with TRBJ1-4; 8 nucleotides align to TRBD1. The germline V gene has CDR1 SNHLY and CDR2 FYNNEI. The CDR3 is 14 amino acids. The J segment lost 5 bases and the V segment lost 6 bases, leaving 5 bases of the junction unmatched. In DNA, the CDR3 is TGTGCCAGCAGCCGACAGGGGCTGAATGAAAAACTGTTTTTT. This gives the protein CASSRQGLNEKLFF.

In this sample, this clone turned up a few times. The chain joins TRBV3-1 (or the pseudogene TRBV3-2) to TRBJ2-1; unclear D gene. V was clipped by 3 bases and J by 6 bases, with 9 bases between them. Germline V CDR1 and CDR2: LGHDT, YNNKEL (reference sequence). The CDR3 totals 13 residues. The CDR3 sequence is CASSHVGANEQFF. CDR3 coding DNA: TGTGCCAGCAGCCACGTGGGCGCCAATGAGCAGTTCTTC.

This clone has a single count. As DNA, the CDR3 is TGTGCCAGCAGTTTGACCGGGACAGGGGCCAATGAAAAACTGTTTTTT. It translates to CASSLTGTGANEKLFF. The chain carries TRBV6-5 and TRBJ1-4, with 10 bases aligning to TRBD1. With 4 bases clipped from V and 5 bases from J, the junction kept 7 bases outside the gene matches. The germline gives CDR1 MNHEY, CDR2 SVGAGI. The CDR3 consists of 16 residues.

This chain links TRBV28 with TRBJ1-1; D unresolved. Germline lookup yields CDR1 MDHEN and CDR2 SYDVKM. V was pared by 6 bases and J by 6 bases, with 14 bases between. The CDR3 contains 13 residues. The CDR3 loop reads CASSQTGISEAFF. CDR3 sequence (DNA): TGTGCCAGCAGCCAGACGGGGATCTCTGAAGCTTTCTTT.

The chain uses TRBV5-1 and TRBJ2-7; D possibly corresponds to TRBD1 (6 bases). V was trimmed by 4 bases and J by 1 base, leaving 12 bases between them. The germline gives CDR1 SGHRS, CDR2 YFSETQ. The CDR3 spans 14 residues. The CDR3 nucleotides are TGCGCCAGCAGCAACACCGGGACATCCTACGAGCAGTACTTC. Its protein is CASSNTGTSYEQYF.

The V gene is TRBV2, the J gene TRBJ1-6; 11 bases map to TRBD1. Germline CDR1 is SNHLY and CDR2 is FYNNEI. The V segment lost 7 bases and the J segment 10 bases; nucleotides outside the gene matches: 9. The length of the CDR3 is 15 residues. CDR3 region: CASTEDRGLLSPLHF. The CDR3 DNA reads as TGTGCCAGCACTGAGGACAGGGGGCTGTTATCACCCCTCCACTTT.

V is TRBV7-2 and J is TRBJ2-1; 7 nucleotides match TRBD1. V lost 1 base and J lost 1; bases outside the gene matches: 7. Germline CDR1 reads SGHTA; CDR2 reads FQGNSA. The CDR3 is 17 amino acids. The CDR3 region has the DNA TGTGCCAGCAGCTTAGTTTTCGACAGGGTGTCCTACAATGAGCAGTTCTTC. It encodes CASSLVFDRVSYNEQFF.

V gene TRBV7-3 combines with J gene TRBJ1-6, with D unclear. In germline, CDR1 is SGHTA, CDR2 FQGTGA. The CDR3 extends over 13 amino acids. Trimming took 5 bases from V and 3 from J, leaving 5 bases between them. CDR3 in DNA: TGTGCCAGCAGCAGGCTCTATAATTCACCCCTCCACTTT. It is translated as CASSRLYNSPLHF.

The V gene is TRBV7-2, the J gene TRBJ1-2; the D gene is possibly TRBD1 (6 bases). Deletions cut 6 bases from V and 2 bases from J, with 16 bases between. CDR1 and CDR2 (germline): SGHTA, FQGNSA. This CDR3 is built from 15 residues. The CDR3 protein is CASSRMGTTNYGYTF. CDR3 in DNA: TGTGCCAGCAGTCGTATGGGGACAACCAACTATGGCTACACCTTC.

V and J are TRBV9 and TRBJ2-3, with 9 bases that match TRBD2. V trimming: 1 base; J trimming: 6 bases; junction bases outside the gene matches: 6. Per the germline V gene, CDR1 is SGDLS and CDR2 is YYNGEE. There are 15 residues in the CDR3. The CDR3, as DNA: TGTGCCAGCAGCGTAATTAGCGGGAGTTACGATACGCAGTATTTT. This gives the protein CASSVISGSYDTQYF.

This chain links TRBV4-1 with TRBJ2-2; D ambiguous. Germline V gene data show CDR1 as MGHRA and CDR2 as YSYEKL. V shed 2 bases and J shed 7 bases, with 17 bases lying between them. The CDR3 is 16 amino acids. CDR3 amino acids: CASSQNEVRNSGELFF. CDR3 nucleotides: TGCGCCAGCAGCCAAAATGAGGTTCGGAATAGCGGGGAGCTGTTTTTT.

The chain has TRBV20-1 and TRBJ1-1, with 7 nucleotides matching TRBD1. Unmatched junction bases numbered 3, after V lost 6 bases and J lost 5 bases. This CDR3 is built from 11 residues. CDR1 and CDR2 from the germline V gene are DFQATT and SNEGSKA (reference sequence). Written as DNA, the CDR3 is TGCAGTGCGCAGGGGGATACTGAAGCTTTCTTT. It encodes CSAQGDTEAFF.

This clone showed up just a few times. The rearrangement uses TRBV19 and TRBJ2-5; 7 bases are shared with TRBD2. This CDR3 spans 14 amino acids. After removal of 6 bases from V and 5 bases from J, the junction contained 9 bases not matched to a gene. Germline CDR1 LNHDA, CDR2 SQIVND (reference sequence). CDR3: CASSPTPGGETQYF. As DNA, the CDR3 is TGTGCCAGTAGCCCAACCCCCGGGGGGGAGACCCAGTACTTC. The complete variable domain, with remaining parts taken from reference TRBV19 and TRBJ2-5, reads DGGITQSPKYLFRKEGQNVTLSCEQNLNHDAMYWYRQDPGQGLRLIYYSQIVNDFQKGDIAEGYSVSREKKESFPLTVTSAQKNPTAFYLCASSPTPGGETQYFGPGTRLLVL.

The V and J genes are TRBV12-5 and TRBJ2-2; 8 positions match TRBD1. There are 19 residues in the CDR3. Germline V gives CDR1 LGHNT, CDR2 FRNRAP. The trim removed 2 bases at V and 4 bases at J, leaving 15 bases unmatched. Here the CDR3 DNA reads TGTGCTAGTGGTTTGCCGGTCGGACAGGGCCTATCGATCACCGGGGAGCTGTTTTTT. Its translation: CASGLPVGQGLSITGELFF.

This clone appeared a few times. Here the CDR3 DNA reads TGTGCCAGCAGTTATACTTCGGCAGGGGATAATTCACCCCTCCACTTT. Protein product: CASSYTSAGDNSPLHF. V is TRBV6-2 or TRBV6-3 and J is TRBJ1-6; possibly TRBD1 for D (6 bases). The CDR3 length is 16 residues. The V end was cut by 3 bases, the J end by 5 bases, with 14 bases between. In germline, CDR1 is MNHEY, CDR2 SVGEGT.

This clone was picked up one time. The rearrangement joins TRBV27 to TRBJ1-2; D possibly corresponds to TRBD1 (5 bases). The germline CDR1 and CDR2 sequences are MNHEY and SMNVEV (reference sequence). This CDR3 has 14 amino acids. Trimming took off 8 bases at V and 3 bases at J, with 16 bases between the two ends. The CDR3 nucleotides are TGTGCCAGCCTGGGCGGGGGGTCGGACTATGGCTACACCTTC. It is translated as CASLGGGSDYGYTF.

In its sample, this clone was seen once. The CDR3 sequence: CASSLDRTPQGETQYF. DNA for the CDR3: TGTGCCAGCAGCTTAGATAGGACACCGCAGGGAGAGACCCAGTACTTC. The chain has TRBV11-2 and TRBJ2-5, with D maybe TRBD1 (5 bases). Trimming cost V 0 bases and J 4 bases, with 15 bases left between them. Germline V gives CDR1 SGHAT, CDR2 FQNNGV. The CDR3 length is 16 residues.

V gene TRBV5-8 combines with J gene TRBJ1-2; no reliable D call. The CDR3 sequence is 14 residues long. V shed 0 bases and J shed 2 bases, with 8 bases lying between them. Germline CDR1 reads SGHTS; CDR2 reads YDEGEE. CDR3 nucleotides: TGTGCCAGCAGCTTGGCCCAGGTCAACTATGGCTACACCTTC. As protein: CASSLAQVNYGYTF.

The CDR3 loop is CASSQVDLGLASYNEQFF. CDR3 DNA: TGCGCCAGCAGCCAAGTCGACCTGGGACTAGCGAGTTACAATGAGCAGTTCTTC. The V and J genes are TRBV4-1 and TRBJ2-1; 10 nucleotides match TRBD2. Unmatched junction bases numbered 10, after V lost 1 base and J lost 4 bases. Germline CDR1 is MGHRA and CDR2 is YSYEKL. The CDR3 has 18 residues.

The CDR3 DNA reads TGCGCCAGCAGCCCGCACCGGGACAGGAGCACCGGGGAGCTGTTTTTT. Its translation is CASSPHRDRSTGELFF. The V gene is TRBV5-1, the J gene TRBJ2-2; TRBD1 aligns across 8 bases. V was pared by 4 bases and J by 4 bases, with 9 bases of the junction left unmatched. The CDR3 totals 16 residues. Germline V gene sequence: CDR1 SGHRS, CDR2 YFSETQ.

V and J are TRBV19 and TRBJ2-1, with unresolved D. This CDR3 has 12 residues. Germline V gene sequence: CDR1 LNHDA, CDR2 SQIVND (reference sequence). The V gene lost 10 bases and the J gene lost 5 bases, with 12 bases spanning the gap. CDR3 nucleotide sequence: TGTGCCACGTCTGCAAGGAACAATGAGCAGTTCTTC. Its translation is CATSARNNEQFF.

The rearrangement links TRBV6-1 to TRBJ1-2, with a tentative D call TRBD1 (6 bases). CDR1 MNHNS and CDR2 SASEGT come from the germline V gene. The CDR3 runs to 18 residues. The V end lost 1 base, the J end lost 2 bases, and 20 bases lay between the germline ends. The CDR3 DNA is TGTGCCAGCAGTGAAGTAGGGCAGGGGCACAATTTGAACTATGGCTACACCTTC. It encodes CASSEVGQGHNLNYGYTF.